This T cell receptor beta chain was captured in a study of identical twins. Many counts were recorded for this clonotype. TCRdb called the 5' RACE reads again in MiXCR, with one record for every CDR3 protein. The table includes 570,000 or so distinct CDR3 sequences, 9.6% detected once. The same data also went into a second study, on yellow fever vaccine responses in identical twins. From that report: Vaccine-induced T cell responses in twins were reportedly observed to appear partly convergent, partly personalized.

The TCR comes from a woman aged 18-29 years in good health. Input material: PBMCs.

CDR3 nucleotide sequence: TGCGCCAGCAGCTTGTATGGGGCGGACGGTGGCTACACCTTC. Translation gives CASSLYGADGGYTF. This chain links TRBV5-1 with TRBJ1-2; perhaps TRBD1 as D (5 bases). Deletions cut 1 base from V and 7 bases from J, with 14 bases between. Looked up from germline, CDR1 is SGHRS and CDR2 is YFSETQ. This CDR3 has 14 residues.